This TCR beta chain is from a study of blood T cell repertoires in COVID-19. The overall study: Researchers got acute and convalescent COVID-19 samples from the United States, Italy and Spain. PBMCs, B-cell-depleted T cells, or T cells were the source of the cDNA or gDNA that made up the material.

The CDR3 sequence is 15 residues long. V lost 4 bases and J lost 1; bases outside the gene matches: 4. Germline V lookup: CDR1 MGHRA, CDR2 YSYEKL. In the authors' workflow: From reference gene primer amplification, estimates of nucleated cell counts were derived. The assay was immunoSEQ multiplex PCR, and TCRdb's table has in-frame clones only and misses some. That table supplies the V and J calls and clone size; D and trimming were determined from the DNA. The data contain 80,000 to 100,000 clones, about 86% of them singletons. Sample: peripheral blood. The sequence was collected from a woman at least 80 years old with acute or convalescent COVID-19. The V gene is TRBV4-1, the J gene TRBJ1-3; 7 bases line up with TRBD1. The CDR3 is CASSLGQVSGNTIYF. DNA of the CDR3: TGCGCCAGCAGCCTCGGACAGGTTTCTGGAAACACCATATATTTT.